A single sample gave rise to the 14 T cell receptor beta chains below, sequenced in a study of blood T cell repertoires in COVID-19. The assay was immunoSEQ multiplex PCR, and TCRdb's table has in-frame clones only and misses some. The repertoire holds about 110,000 clones, with 80% as singletons. Sequenced sample: peripheral blood. These receptors all come from a human donor in a cohort sampled during active or convalescent COVID-19.

This chain connects TRBV24-1 to TRBJ2-2, with TRBD1 matching over 7 bases. This CDR3 is 15 amino acids long. Looked up from germline, CDR1 is KGHDR and CDR2 is SFDVKD. Unmatched junction bases numbered 6, after V lost 9 bases and J lost 0 bases. The CDR3 region is CATQGQLANTGELFF. The CDR3, as DNA: TGTGCCACCCAGGGACAGCTCGCGAACACCGGGGAGCTGTTTTTT.

This rearrangement joins TRBV7-9 to TRBJ1-2; no firm D call. The CDR3 sequence is 14 residues long. The V gene lost 6 bases and the J gene lost 4 bases, with 15 bases spanning the gap. CDR1 is SEHNR, CDR2 FQNEAQ, per germline (reference sequence). The CDR3: CASSFPETLYGYTF. DNA of the CDR3: TGTGCCAGCAGTTTCCCCGAGACACTCTATGGCTACACCTTC.

The chain recombines TRBV18 with TRBJ2-2, with 13 bases that match TRBD2. Germline loops: CDR1 KGHSH, CDR2 LQKENI. The CDR3 extends over 16 amino acids. V shed 7 bases and J 5 bases; nucleotides not matched to a gene: 7. CDR3 loop: CASFTRTSGRTGELFF. For the CDR3, the DNA is TGTGCCAGCTTCACCAGGACTAGCGGGAGAACCGGGGAGCTGTTTTTT. Drawing the rest from reference TRBV18 and TRBJ2-2, the complete variable domain is NAGVMQNPRHLVRRRGQEARLRCSPMKGHSHVYWYRQLPEEGLKFMVYLQKENIIDESGMPKERFSAEFPKEGPSILRIQQVVRGDSAAYFCASFTRTSGRTGELFFGEGSRLTVL.

The genes are TRBV3-1 (or the pseudogene TRBV3-2) and TRBJ2-5, with 7 bases aligning to TRBD2. V shed 5 bases, J shed 7 bases, and the junction held 13 bases outside the gene matches. Germline V lookup: CDR1 LGHDT, CDR2 YNNKEL (reference sequence). The CDR3 runs 15 residues. CDR3 bases: TGTGCCAGCAGCTTTACCCTACTAGCGCGAGGGACCCAGTACTTC. Translated: CASSFTLLARGTQYF.

V is TRBV18 and J is TRBJ1-5; 10 bases match TRBD1. Germline V gives CDR1 KGHSH, CDR2 LQKENI. The length of the CDR3 is 16 residues. The trim removed 2 bases at V and 5 bases at J, leaving 6 bases unmatched. The CDR3 DNA is TGTGCCAGCTCACCAGTCCGACAGGGGGCGGATCAGCCCCAGCATTTT. Translation gives CASSPVRQGADQPQHF.

V gene TRBV6-5 combines with J gene TRBJ2-7; 10 bases agree with TRBD2. Unmatched junction bases numbered 3, after V lost 0 bases and J lost 4 bases. The CDR3 contains 15 residues. Germline V gene data show CDR1 as MNHEY and CDR2 as SVGAGI. CDR3 in amino acids: CASSYSTSGAYEQYF. The CDR3 DNA is TGTGCCAGCAGTTACTCTACTAGCGGGGCATACGAGCAGTACTTC.

In its sample, this clone was seen a few times. J is TRBJ1-5 and V is TRBV19; no clear D gene. The CDR3 totals 16 residues. Germline V lookup: CDR1 LNHDA, CDR2 SQIVND (reference sequence). V dropped 3 bases and J dropped 3 bases, with 15 bases sitting between them. The DNA for the CDR3 is TGTGCCAGTAGTATGTCGGCAGCGACCACCAATCAGCCCCAGCATTTT. It encodes CASSMSAATTNQPQHF.

The rearrangement joins TRBV4-3 to TRBJ2-3; 12 bases are shared with TRBD2. The CDR3 contains 16 residues. Germline loops: CDR1 LGHNA, CDR2 YSLEER. Trimming removed 4 bases from V and 2 bases from J; junction bases left unmatched: 4. The CDR3 loop is CASSRRLAGDTDTQYF. Here the CDR3 DNA reads TGCGCCAGCAGCCGCCGACTAGCGGGAGACACAGATACGCAGTATTTT.

The rearrangement uses TRBV5-8 and TRBJ1-1; 7 bases line up with TRBD1. CDR3 size: 15 residues. With V trimmed by 3 bases and J by 6 bases, 11 bases remained unmatched. Germline assignment: CDR1 SGHTS and CDR2 YDEGEE. In DNA form, the CDR3 reads TGTGCCAGCAGCTGGGTACAGGGGCGGCGGCCTGAAGCTTTCTTT. Translating gives CASSWVQGRRPEAFF.

This chain joins TRBV4-3 and TRBJ1-1; unclear D gene. The CDR3 runs 16 residues. V shed 0 bases and J shed 6 bases, with 17 bases lying between them. Germline lookup yields CDR1 LGHNA and CDR2 YSLEER. The CDR3 DNA is TGCGCCAGCAGCCAAGAAATTTTTAAGTGGGAGTCTGAAGCTTTCTTT. This encodes CASSQEIFKWESEAFF.

The J gene is TRBJ2-7, the V gene TRBV14; no reliable D call. Per the germline V gene, CDR1 is SGHDN and CDR2 is FVKESK. This CDR3 has 14 amino acids. V lost 4 bases to trimming and J lost 4 bases, with 14 bases between them. This chain's CDR3 is CASSPVETRYEQYF. The CDR3 nucleotides are TGTGCCAGCAGCCCCGTAGAAACCCGTTACGAGCAGTACTTC.

The CDR3 sequence: CASSFIGMGTEAFF. The CDR3 DNA sequence: TGTGCCAGCAGTTTCATCGGGATGGGTACTGAAGCTTTCTTT. The chain employs TRBV28 and TRBJ1-1; D remains unclear. With 3 bases removed from V and 5 bases from J, the gap between germline ends came to 13 bases. Germline V gene data show CDR1 as MDHEN and CDR2 as SYDVKM. CDR3 length: 14 residues. The full variable domain, in which reference TRBV28 and TRBJ1-1 provide the parts outside the CDR3, is DVKVTQSSRYLVKRTGEKVFLECVQDMDHENMFWYRQDPGLGLRLIYFSYDVKMKEKGDIPEGYSVSREKKERFSLILESASTNQTSMYLCASSFIGMGTEAFFGQGTRLTVV.

This clone is a singleton in its sample. The chain is built from TRBV29-1 and TRBJ1-2, with a weak D call TRBD1 (5 bases). CDR1 is SQVTM, CDR2 ANQGSEA, per germline. V lost 4 bases to trimming and J lost 1 base, with 13 bases between them. The CDR3 contains 14 residues. DNA of the CDR3: TGCAGCGTTGCCCAGGGCACTTATAACTATGGCTACACCTTC. Translation gives CSVAQGTYNYGYTF.

The V call is TRBV7-2, the J call TRBJ1-2; D is ambiguous. The germline CDR1 and CDR2 sequences are SGHTA and FQGNSA. The CDR3 totals 13 residues. Trimming pared 5 bases from V and 3 bases from J, leaving 10 bases between. CDR3 DNA: TGTGCCAGCAGCCCCGGTGGAGACTATGGCTACACCTTC. Translation: CASSPGGDYGYTF.